The T cell receptor beta chain under discussion was sequenced for a study of T cell responses to AZD1222 COVID-19 vaccine. Study overall: Whether given at about 4 or about 12 weeks, second doses were pooled.

V was pared by 0 bases and J by 7 bases, with 23 bases between. Germline V CDR1 and CDR2: SGDLS, YYNGEE. The CDR3 totals 17 residues. A note on this clone: Its matching antigen is unknown.

Generated by immunoSEQ multiplex PCR, the TCRdb table keeps only in-frame clones and is missing some. The data show approximately 130,000 clones, 90% to 95% seen once. Study observations and caveats: After two AZD1222 doses, spike-specific TCR breadth and depth rose versus day 0. In a largely white British group with more females than males, clonal diversity was possibly underestimated.

The chain couples TRBV9 to TRBJ2-7; no firm D call. This specimen was peripheral blood, taken on day 0 of AZD1222 vaccination. The receptor was derived from an adult in good health. The CDR3 DNA reads TGTGCCAGCAGCGTAGAGGGTTCGGCAGCTGGGCTAGGGGAGCAGTACTTC. Residues: CASSVEGSAAGLGEQYF.